This TCR beta chain was sequenced in a study of CD8 T cells in ankylosing spondylitis. This clonotype has at least ten counts. One junction end disagrees with the germline gene, perhaps due to a read error. TCRdb analysed the 5' RACE reads with MiXCR anew, one entry per CDR3 protein. The table has 250,000 to 300,000 distinct CDR3 sequences, 15% to 25% seen once. The sample was blood, either unsorted or a sorted T cell fraction (not recorded which). This receptor was obtained from a male donor with ankylosing spondylitis or in good health (not recorded which).

This CDR3 reads CASSPTGSNQPQHF. In DNA form, the CDR3 reads TGTGCCAGCAGTCCGACAGGGTCCAATCAGCCCCAGCATTTT. This chain uses TRBV5-1 with TRBJ1-5; 7 positions match TRBD1. CDR1 is SGHRS and CDR2 is YFSETQ in the germline V gene. This CDR3 contains 14 residues.